The source of this T cell receptor (beta chain) is a study of blood T cells in healthy people across ages. The germline V and J ends were trimmed by 5 bases and 0 bases, with 19 bases remaining between them. From germline, CDR1 is MDHEN and CDR2 SYDVKM. This CDR3 spans 17 amino acids. The authors ran a second PCR of roughly 7 to 11 cycles using a sample-barcoded 5' primer and a J-beta primer mix. Per sample, CDR3-containing paired-end reads numbered at least 3 million. Using its own MiXCR run on the 5' RACE reads, TCRdb lists one record per CDR3 protein. The repertoire holds 1.5 million to 2 million distinct CDR3 sequences, with around 50% as singletons. Donors gave around 9.8 milliliters of peripheral blood apiece.

Source material: blood. This TCR was recovered from a woman aged 40 to 50 in good health. The chain joins TRBV28 to TRBJ1-2; D is perhaps TRBD1 (5 bases). CDR3 in amino acids: CASSPSQGTLANYGYTF. The CDR3 coding sequence is TGTGCCAGCAGTCCCTCGCAAGGGACCTTAGCTAACTATGGCTACACCTTC.